The rows below give T cell receptor beta chains drawn from one sample of a study of T-cell reconstitution after alpha-beta-depleted transplantation in children. TCRdb called the PCR reads again in MiXCR, with one record for every CDR3 protein. The sample yields around 340,000 distinct CDR3 sequences, 10% to 15% seen once. This sample comprised PBMCs, obtained from the stem cell graft. The receptor source for this set is a human donor who donated a stem cell graft to a child with Fanconi anemia. The CDR3 runs from the conserved cysteine through the conserved F or W. D genes are given only for firm matches. Clone size is shown for a subset of rows, as once, few, many or a class of expanded clone.

- - TRBJ2-2 TRBV29-1 TGCAGCGGTAGACAGGCCGGGGAGCTGTTTTTT CSGRQAGELFF
- - TRBJ1-2 TRBV28 TGTGCCAGCAGTCCCGGGAGCCTTAACTATGGCTACACCTTC CASSPGSLNYGYTF
- - TRBJ1-5 TRBV7-2 TGTGCCAGCAGCCAGCCGGGGGGCAGCCAGCCCCAGCATTTT CASSQPGGSQPQHF
TRBD1 few TRBJ2-4 TRBV14 TGTGCCAGCAGCCAAGATCCCGGACAGGGGCTAGCCAAAAACATTCAGTACTTC CASSQDPGQGLAKNIQYF
- - TRBJ1-3 TRBV12-3/TRBV12-4 TGTGCCAGCAGATACCTCCCCGGGGGCCCTGGAAACACCATATATTTT CASRYLPGGPGNTIYF
- - TRBJ1-1 TRBV7-8 TGTGCCAGCACCCTGAAGGAGTTGAACACTGAAGCTTTCTTT CASTLKELNTEAFF
- many TRBJ1-2 TRBV28 TGTGCCAGCAGTTTAAGGACAAAAGGCTATGGCTACACCTTC CASSLRTKGYGYTF
TRBD1 few TRBJ2-2 TRBV5-1 TGCGCCAGCAGCTCACAGGGGGCCGGAAACACCGGGGAGCTGTTTTTT CASSSQGAGNTGELFF
TRBD1 - TRBJ1-4 TRBV7-8 TGTGCCAGCAGCTCCAGGGGACAGGGTGGCGAAAAACTGTTTTTT CASSSRGQGGEKLFF
TRBD1 - TRBJ1-1 TRBV10-2 TGCGCCAGCAGTGGAACCGGGACAGCCGAAGCTTTCTTT CASSGTGTAEAFF
TRBD1 - TRBJ2-2 TRBV3-1 TGTGCCAGCCAGCCAGGGGGCAGCACCGGGGAGCTGTTTTTT CASQPGGSTGELFF
- - TRBJ2-1 TRBV12-3/TRBV12-4 TGTGCCAGCAGTCTAGCAGGGAACCCTTATTCGGAGCAGTTCTTC CASSLAGNPYSEQFF
- few TRBJ2-1 TRBV5-1 TGCGCCAGCAGTCCGGAGGCCTCCTACAATGAGCAGTTCTTC CASSPEASYNEQFF
TRBD1 few TRBJ2-5 TRBV18 TGTGCCAGCTCGGGGACAGCTCAAGAGACCCAGTACTTC CASSGTAQETQYF
- - TRBJ1-2 TRBV11-2 TGTGCCAGCAGCTTCGGCCTCACAGGGCAAGGCTACACCTTC CASSFGLTGQGYTF
- - TRBJ2-2 TRBV12-3/TRBV12-4 TGTGCCAGCAGAACAGGGCCTGGGGTCGGGGAGCTGTTTTTT CASRTGPGVGELFF
- - TRBJ2-1 TRBV19 TGTGCCAGTAGTATGGCCGGGACTTACTACAATGAGCAGTTCTTC CASSMAGTYYNEQFF
TRBD2 - TRBJ2-1 TRBV18 TGTGCCAGCTCACTCAAGACTAGCGGGGGGGTCAATGAGCAGTTCTTC CASSLKTSGGVNEQFF
TRBD1 many TRBJ1-2 TRBV5-4 TGTGCCAGCACCAGAACAGAGGGGGCTGGTGGCTACACCTTC CASTRTEGAGGYTF
- many TRBJ1-5 TRBV27 TGTGCCAGCAGTTTAAGGGATGAGTGGGGTCAGTTTCAGCCCCAGCATTTT CASSLRDEWGQFQPQHF
TRBD1 few TRBJ1-1 TRBV7-8 TGTGCCAGCAGTTTAAGTACAGGGGGCGAAGCTTTCTTT CASSLSTGGEAFF
TRBD2 - TRBJ2-1 TRBV4-3 TGCGCCAGCAGCCAAGGCTTGGCGGGGGTGAGCTCCTACAATGAGCAGTTCTTC CASSQGLAGVSSYNEQFF
TRBD1 many TRBJ2-2 TRBV29-1 TGCAGCGGGAAGGGACAGCCGAACACCGGGGAGCTGTTTTTT CSGKGQPNTGELFF
TRBD1 many TRBJ2-1 TRBV6-5 TGTGCCAGCAGTTCGGACAGGGGCTACAATGAGCAGTTCTTC CASSSDRGYNEQFF